The clone carrying this T cell receptor (beta chain) was detected once. Its specificity is unknown. Purities over 98% were achieved in all sorted populations. Germline V lookup: CDR1 SGHTA, CDR2 FQGNSA. Trimming took off 2 bases at V and 6 bases at J, with 14 bases between the two ends. The CDR3 loop spans 15 amino acids. These data originate in a study of beta chain features in type 1 diabetes. The isolated RNA, all of it, was reverse transcribed, so expressed TCRB transcripts were what got sequenced. Sequencing was performed with immunoSEQ multiplex PCR; in TCRdb, only in-frame clones are kept and a portion is missing. Among under 500,000 clones listed, approximately 31% were seen once. Study-wide results and limits: Compared to healthy donors, patients appeared to have naive, central memory and Treg TCRB repertoires that were more alike. For cells with high TCR expression, cDNA sequencing could yield over-representation. Type 1 diabetes patients showed fewer insertions and more deletions at VDJ junctions.

Sequenced input: naive CD4+ T cells from blood. The V call is TRBV7-2, the J call TRBJ2-1; the D call may be TRBD1 or TRBD2 (5 bases each). The origin of this receptor is a man between 18 and 29 years old in good health. CDR3 region: CASSLRGPSGNEQFF. As DNA, the CDR3 is TGTGCCAGCAGCTTACGGGGCCCCTCGGGCAATGAGCAGTTCTTC.